Presented here are 30 T cell receptor beta chains from one specimen sequenced in a study of T cell repertoires in ileal Crohn's disease. Measured with immunoSEQ multiplex PCR; TCRdb has only the in-frame clones, and not every one. There are roughly 5,300 clones in the sample; just under 80% occur only once, and less than 45% lies in the top ten. Time point given: neoterminal ileum biopsy at postoperative endoscopy, about 6 months after surgery. The sample taken for sequencing was ileal tissue. The origin of the receptors is an adult with Crohn's disease.

The chain uses TRBV4-3 and TRBJ2-5; D not resolved. Germline values: CDR1 LGHNA, CDR2 YSLEER. V was shortened by 0 bases and J by 5 bases, with 7 bases between the two germline ends. The CDR3 is made up of 13 amino acids. The CDR3: CASSQDLWETQYF. Written as DNA, the CDR3 is TGCGCCAGCAGCCAAGATCTGTGGGAGACCCAGTACTTC.

The CDR3 protein is CASSGSWTSNTGELFF. CDR3 sequence (DNA): TGTGCCAGCAGCGGTTCCTGGACTAGCAACACCGGGGAGCTGTTTTTT. J is TRBJ2-2 and V is TRBV9; 8 nucleotides line up with TRBD2. V lost 3 bases to trimming and J lost 2 bases; unmatched junction nucleotides: 6. The CDR3 totals 16 residues. Germline values: CDR1 SGDLS, CDR2 YYNGEE.

This chain connects TRBV6-1 to TRBJ2-1; no reliable D call. Trimming stripped 2 bases from V and 6 bases from J, with 5 bases between. CDR3 length: 12 residues. Germline-derived CDR1 and CDR2 are MNHNS and SASEGT. The CDR3 reads CASSEKGNEQFF. CDR3 DNA sequence: TGTGCCAGCAGTGAAAAGGGCAATGAGCAGTTCTTC.

The gene calls are TRBV7-9 and TRBJ1-4; the D gene is possibly TRBD1 (6 bases). The V gene's germline CDR1 is SEHNR and CDR2 FQNEAQ (reference sequence). With 3 bases removed from V and 8 bases from J, the gap between germline ends came to 13 bases. The CDR3 covers 14 residues. The DNA for the CDR3 is TGTGCCAGCAGCTTTAGGGAAGGGGGAGAAAAACTGTTTTTT. As protein: CASSFREGGEKLFF.

This clone has a single count. The gene calls are TRBV6-5 and TRBJ2-4; 10 positions agree with TRBD2. There are 14 residues in the CDR3. V lost 6 bases to trimming and J lost 6 bases; unmatched junction nucleotides: 5. Germline loops: CDR1 MNHEY, CDR2 SVGAGI. The CDR3: CASSGTSEGNIQYF. CDR3 nucleotides: TGTGCCAGCAGCGGGACTAGCGAAGGAAACATTCAGTACTTC.

There are a few counts of this clone. The chain recombines TRBV27 with TRBJ1-1; TRBD1 matches 8 bases. The CDR3 spans 15 residues. Germline assignment: CDR1 MNHEY and CDR2 SMNVEV (reference sequence). V lost 7 bases and J lost 1; bases outside the gene matches: 8. CDR3 sequence reads: CASNDRGRPNTEAFF. The CDR3 coding sequence is TGTGCCAGCAATGACAGGGGCCGCCCGAACACTGAAGCTTTCTTT.

This chain connects TRBV2 to TRBJ1-6; maybe TRBD1 (5 bases). CDR1 and CDR2 from the germline V gene are SNHLY and FYNNEI. The CDR3 totals 14 residues. Trimming cost V 7 bases and J 8 bases, with 15 bases left between them. CDR3 region: CASIGVFLDSPLHF. The CDR3 DNA follows: TGTGCCAGCATAGGGGTATTTTTGGATTCACCCCTCCACTTT.

The gene calls are TRBV6-5 and TRBJ1-3; D remains ambiguous. V dropped 2 bases and J dropped 0 bases, with 11 bases sitting between them. Germline V lookup: CDR1 MNHEY, CDR2 SVGAGI. This CDR3 region has 16 residues. Here the CDR3 reads CASSYSGGPSGNTIYF. CDR3 nucleotides: TGTGCCAGCAGTTACAGTGGAGGGCCCTCTGGAAACACCATATATTTT.

The V call is TRBV10-3, the J call TRBJ2-3, with D unresolved. Germline CDR1 reads ENHRY; CDR2 reads SYGVKD. The CDR3 runs 15 residues. V shed 2 bases and J shed 2 bases, with 11 bases lying between them. CDR3: CAISEKLESTDTQYF. The CDR3 DNA reads as TGTGCCATCAGTGAGAAGCTAGAATCCACAGATACGCAGTATTTT.

This clone has only a few counts. The chain is built from TRBV4-1 and TRBJ1-1; TRBD1 matches 8 bases. Germline-derived CDR1 and CDR2 are MGHRA and YSYEKL. The CDR3 spans 15 residues. With V trimmed by 3 bases and J by 4 bases, 7 bases remained unmatched. This chain's CDR3 is CASSHPRGLSTEAFF. In DNA, the CDR3 is TGCGCCAGCAGCCACCCCAGGGGGCTTTCCACTGAAGCTTTCTTT.

There are a few counts of this clone. The rearrangement links TRBV14 to TRBJ2-6; 11 nucleotides line up with TRBD1. This CDR3 spans 18 amino acids. The V gene end was trimmed by 6 bases and the J gene end by 4 bases; junction bases not matched to a gene: 11. Germline V gene lookup returns CDR1 SGHDN and CDR2 FVKESK. This CDR3 is CASRASGTGGLGANVLTF. As DNA, the CDR3 is TGTGCCAGCAGGGCATCCGGGACAGGGGGTTTAGGGGCCAACGTCCTGACTTTC.

The CDR3 DNA reads TGTGCCAGCAGCGTGAGGACTAGCGCGCTGAACACCGGGGAGCTGTTTTTT. It codes for CASSVRTSALNTGELFF. The chain employs TRBV5-4 and TRBJ2-2, with TRBD2 matching 9 bases. Germline V gene data show CDR1 as SGHNT and CDR2 as YYREEE (reference sequence). The CDR3 is made up of 17 amino acids. V gave up 4 bases and J gave up 1 base; unmatched junction bases: 8.

V is TRBV7-2 and J is TRBJ2-7, with 11 bases identical to TRBD2. CDR1 and CDR2 from the germline V gene are SGHTA and FQGNSA. This CDR3 spans 18 amino acids. V dropped 5 bases and J dropped 0; count of bases not matched to a gene: 12. The CDR3 DNA reads as TGTGCCAGCAGCATCACTAGCGGGGGCCCATCGAGCTCCTACGAGCAGTACTTC. Protein: CASSITSGGPSSSYEQYF.

This clone was observed a handful of times. The chain is built from TRBV4-2 and TRBJ2-3, with 14 bases that match TRBD2. Germline values: CDR1 LGHNA, CDR2 YNFKEQ. CDR3 size: 17 residues. V lost 0 bases and J lost 5; bases outside the gene matches: 4. CDR3 sequence (DNA): TGTGCCAGCAGCCAAGACGGACTAGCGGGGGGTATAGATACGCAGTATTTT. It is translated as CASSQDGLAGGIDTQYF.

Here the CDR3 DNA reads TGTGCCAGCAGCGCTGGGACAGGGAAACCCTACGAGCAGTACTTC. Encoded protein: CASSAGTGKPYEQYF. This rearrangement joins TRBV7-9 to TRBJ2-7; 9 bases are a match to TRBD1. This CDR3 is built from 15 residues. V lost 5 bases and J lost 2; bases outside the gene matches: 7. Germline values: CDR1 SEHNR, CDR2 FQNEAQ (reference sequence).

The chain joins TRBV14 to TRBJ1-5; 8 bases agree with TRBD1. The trim removed 5 bases at V and 2 bases at J, leaving 2 bases unmatched. This CDR3 region has 14 residues. CDR1 SGHDN and CDR2 FVKESK come from the germline V gene. Here the CDR3 DNA reads TGTGCCAGCAGCGCGACAGGGGGCAATCAGCCCCAGCATTTT. This encodes CASSATGGNQPQHF.

This clone showed up just once. The chain recombines TRBV5-1 with TRBJ1-1; D remains ambiguous. This CDR3 comprises 14 residues. V dropped 2 bases and J dropped 1 base, with 9 bases sitting between them. In germline, CDR1 is SGHRS, CDR2 YFSETQ. As DNA, the CDR3 is TGCGCCAGCAGCTTTTCGGCAAAGAACACTGAAGCTTTCTTT. Protein sequence: CASSFSAKNTEAFF.

The chain joins TRBV27 to TRBJ1-5; maybe TRBD1 (6 bases). In germline, CDR1 is MNHEY, CDR2 SMNVEV (reference sequence). Between the trimmed V and J ends, which lost 5 bases and 1 base, there was a span of 9 bases. This CDR3 comprises 14 residues. The CDR3 nucleotides read TGTGCCAGCAGTATAGGGGGGAGCAATCAGCCCCAGCATTTT. It codes for CASSIGGSNQPQHF.

In this sample, this clone turned up a few times. The same CDR3 is also encoded by other DNA sequences in this sample. The genes are TRBV7-9 and TRBJ1-4; D is unclear. Germline V gene sequence: CDR1 SEHNR, CDR2 FQNEAQ (reference sequence). Trimming took off 2 bases at V and 7 bases at J, with 2 bases between the two ends. The CDR3 spans 11 residues. The CDR3: CASSLREKLFF. DNA of the CDR3: TGTGCCAGCAGCTTACGTGAAAAACTGTTTTTT.

By sample fraction, this clone is large (0.1 to 1%). The chain has TRBV27 and TRBJ1-5; 12 bases are shared with TRBD1. The germline V gene has CDR1 MNHEY and CDR2 SMNVEV (reference sequence). The CDR3 consists of 15 residues. The J segment lost 5 bases and the V segment lost 5 bases, leaving 4 bases of the junction unmatched. CDR3 amino acids: CASSDGTGGYQPQHF. CDR3 bases: TGTGCCAGCAGTGACGGGACAGGGGGCTATCAGCCCCAGCATTTT.

The rearrangement uses TRBV4-2 and TRBJ2-3, with 10 bases identical to TRBD1. After removal of 0 bases from V and 4 bases from J, the junction contained 7 bases not matched to a gene. This CDR3 has 17 residues. Germline V gene sequence: CDR1 LGHNA, CDR2 YNFKEQ. The CDR3 DNA reads TGTGCCAGCAGCCAAGAAGGGACAGGGGTAGGAGCAGATACGCAGTATTTT. As protein: CASSQEGTGVGADTQYF.

This chain joins TRBV13 and TRBJ1-6; 12 bases line up with TRBD1. Trimming removed 2 bases from V and 9 bases from J; junction bases left unmatched: 5. CDR1 is PRHDT, CDR2 FYEKMQ, per germline (reference sequence). The CDR3 spans 16 residues. The chain's CDR3 is CASSLSGQGASSPLHF. In DNA form, the CDR3 reads TGTGCCAGCAGCTTATCGGGACAGGGGGCAAGTTCACCCCTCCACTTT.

J is TRBJ2-7 and V is TRBV7-9; D unclear. V dropped 5 bases and J dropped 3 bases, with 14 bases sitting between them. The CDR3 runs 14 residues. Per the germline V gene, CDR1 is SEHNR and CDR2 is FQNEAQ (reference sequence). CDR3 loop: CASSHSLSFYEQYF. In DNA, the CDR3 is TGTGCCAGCAGCCATTCCCTGAGTTTCTACGAGCAGTACTTC. The full variable domain, in which reference TRBV7-9 and TRBJ2-7 provide the parts outside the CDR3, is DTGVSQNPRHKITKRGQNVTFRCDPISEHNRLYWYRQTLGQGPEFLTYFQNEAQLEKSRLLSDRFSAERPKGSFSTLEIQRTEQGDSAMYLCASSHSLSFYEQYFGPGTRLTVT.

The chain employs TRBV18 and TRBJ2-7; 11 bases agree with TRBD1. Looked up from germline, CDR1 is KGHSH and CDR2 is LQKENI. V shed 2 bases and J 5 bases; nucleotides not matched to a gene: 8. CDR3 length: 16 amino acids. CDR3 nucleotide sequence: TGTGCCAGCTCACCAAGCATGGGGACAGGGGGTCACGAGCAGTACTTC. Translating it yields CASSPSMGTGGHEQYF.

The chain employs TRBV6-6 and TRBJ1-1, with D tentatively TRBD1 (5 bases). The V and J ends lost 5 bases and 0 bases respectively, with 13 bases between them. CDR1 and CDR2 from the germline V gene are MNHNY and SVGAGI (reference sequence). This CDR3 is built from 15 residues. The CDR3, as DNA: TGTGCCAGCAGTCCGGGGGATAGAATGAACACTGAAGCTTTCTTT. Protein: CASSPGDRMNTEAFF.

This clone was seen just once. The chain uses TRBV15 and TRBJ1-2; D not resolved. CDR3 length equals 15 residues. The V and J ends lost 0 bases and 3 bases respectively, with 11 bases between them. Germline V gene data show CDR1 as LNHNV and CDR2 as YYDKDF (reference sequence). The CDR3, as DNA: TGTGCCACCAGCAGAGATCGACGGGGATACTATGGCTACACCTTC. Its translation: CATSRDRRGYYGYTF.

The CDR3 DNA sequence: TGCGCCAGCAGCTTGGGCCACAGGGACGCCTTAACCGGGGAGCTGTTTTTT. It codes for CASSLGHRDALTGELFF. The chain carries TRBV5-1 and TRBJ2-2; maybe TRBD1 (6 bases). Trimming took off 0 bases at V and 5 bases at J, with 17 bases between the two ends. This CDR3 region has 17 residues. Germline CDR1 SGHRS, CDR2 YFSETQ.

This chain joins TRBV4-1 and TRBJ1-5; 10 nucleotides align to TRBD1. V shed 1 base and J 7 bases; nucleotides not matched to a gene: 7. The germline CDR1 and CDR2 sequences are MGHRA and YSYEKL. This CDR3 is built from 16 residues. The CDR3 region has the DNA TGCGCCAGCAGCCAAGTGGACAGGGGGTACGGACAGCCCCAGCATTTT. Protein sequence: CASSQVDRGYGQPQHF.

This clone was seen only a few times. The chain combines TRBV10-3 with TRBJ2-3; D possibly corresponds to TRBD1 (5 bases). The germline CDR1 and CDR2 sequences are ENHRY and SYGVKD. This CDR3 comprises 13 residues. Trimming shortened V by 3 bases and J by 15 bases, and 19 bases separated the two germline ends. The DNA of the CDR3 is TGTGCCATCAGTGACCCGACAGCTACGGTACATTATTTT. Translation: CAISDPTATVHYF.

The CDR3, as DNA: TGTGCCAGCAGTGGGCCAGGGTTGGGCTACACCTTC. Protein product: CASSGPGLGYTF. This chain joins TRBV28 and TRBJ1-2; TRBD1 is a possible D gene (5 bases). The V gene's germline CDR1 is MDHEN and CDR2 SYDVKM. The length of the CDR3 is 12 residues. V lost 5 bases and J lost 8, with 12 bases in between.